This T cell receptor (beta chain) originates from a study of cytomegalovirus exposure and HLA in healthy donors. The PCR employed 60 Vbeta primers together with 13 Jbeta primers. The repertoire was sequenced with immunoSEQ multiplex PCR; TCRdb's copy has only in-frame clones and lacks some. This sample has 130,000 or so clones; about 76% occur once, and the top ten carry more than 6%. The source of this sequence is a man aged 40-49 years in good health and CMV-seropositive. The specimen sequenced was PBMCs.

The CDR3 loop is CASSGPGQSSYEQYF. CDR3 bases: TGTGCCAGCAGTGGACCGGGACAGAGCTCCTACGAGCAGTACTTC. The gene calls are TRBV27 and TRBJ2-7; 7 bases align to TRBD1. Germline CDR1 and CDR2: MNHEY and SMNVEV (reference sequence). The V gene end was trimmed by 5 bases and the J gene end by 0 bases; junction bases not matched to a gene: 7. The CDR3 covers 15 residues.